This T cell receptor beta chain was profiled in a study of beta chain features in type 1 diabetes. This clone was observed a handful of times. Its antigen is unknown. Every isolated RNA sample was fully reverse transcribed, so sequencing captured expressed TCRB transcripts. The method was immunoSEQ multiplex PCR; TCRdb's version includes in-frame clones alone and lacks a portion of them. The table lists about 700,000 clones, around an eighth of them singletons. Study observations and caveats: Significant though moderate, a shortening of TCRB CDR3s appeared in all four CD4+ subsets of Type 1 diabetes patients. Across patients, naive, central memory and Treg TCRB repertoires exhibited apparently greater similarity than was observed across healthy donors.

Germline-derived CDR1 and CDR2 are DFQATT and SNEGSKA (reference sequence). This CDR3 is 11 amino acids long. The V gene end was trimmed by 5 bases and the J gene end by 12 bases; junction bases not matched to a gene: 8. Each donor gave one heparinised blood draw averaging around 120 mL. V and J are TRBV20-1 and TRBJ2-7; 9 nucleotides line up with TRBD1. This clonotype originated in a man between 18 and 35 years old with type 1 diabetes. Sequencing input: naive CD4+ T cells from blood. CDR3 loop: CSALTGGDVYF. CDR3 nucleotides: TGCAGTGCTCTCACAGGGGGCGATGTGTACTTC.